The clone carrying this T cell receptor beta chain was recorded a few times. The target antigen is unknown. This sample is part of a study of cytomegalovirus exposure and HLA in healthy donors. Study-wide background: Sequencing of roughly 180 million T cells in an earlier analysis found about 120 million unique TCR beta sequences. General study results and limits: TCR association rates varied by HLA locus in a later analysis, with DRB1 highest and HLA-C lowest. It was reportedly the case that the classifier diagnosed cytomegalovirus status with high specificity and sensitivity. Later genetic work tied a missense DCLRE1C variant to beta-chain V and J trimming.

Primers for the PCR totalled 60 Vbeta and 13 Jbeta. The method was immunoSEQ multiplex PCR; TCRdb's version includes in-frame clones alone and lacks a portion of them. This sample carries approximately 150,000 clones, less than 65% of them seen once, and the ten largest clones take 3%. CDR3 size: 16 residues. V shed 6 bases and J 0 bases; nucleotides not matched to a gene: 6. Germline CDR1 MNHNY, CDR2 SVGAGI (reference sequence). The TCR was taken from a woman under 40 in good health and CMV-seropositive. This sequence joins TRBV6-6 and TRBJ1-4; 8 nucleotides align to TRBD1. The sequencing input was PBMCs. In DNA, the CDR3 is TGTGCCAGCAGCCAGACAGGGGTCGCAACTAATGAAAAACTGTTTTTT. Translated: CASSQTGVATNEKLFF.